This entry describes one TCR beta chain. Its antigen is undetermined. It was with 60 Vbeta and 13 Jbeta primers that the PCR ran. The table came from immunoSEQ multiplex PCR; TCRdb's copy has only in-frame clones and leaves some out. The sample has around 140,000 clones, around 80% seen once; the top ten hold 2.9%. The data were obtained in a study of cytomegalovirus exposure and HLA in healthy donors. Study findings and constraints: It was taken for granted in presence/absence analyses that sequencing depth across donors was roughly uniform. TCR beta chain V- and J-gene trimming was linked, in a later analysis, to a missense variant in DCLRE1C.

V was shortened by 1 base and J by 2 bases, with 7 bases between the two germline ends. The CDR3 totals 14 residues. The germline CDR1 and CDR2 sequences are SSHAT and FNYEAQ (reference sequence). The clonotype comes from a woman between 25 and 40 years old in good health and CMV-seronegative. Sequencing input: PBMCs. This sequence joins TRBV7-7 and TRBJ2-3; the D is unclear. The DNA of the CDR3 is TGTGCCAGCAGCTTAGGACTCTCCACAGATACGCAGTATTTT. It encodes CASSLGLSTDTQYF.